This T cell receptor beta chain came from a study of blood T cell repertoires in COVID-19. Study overall: There were acute and convalescent COVID-19 samples, and they came from the United States, Italy and Spain. From T cells, B-cell-depleted T cells, or PBMCs came the material, which was cDNA or gDNA.

V lost 5 bases to trimming and J lost 0 bases; unmatched junction nucleotides: 2. Germline values: CDR1 SGHTA, CDR2 FQGNSA. The CDR3 runs 17 residues. Authors' methods: Reference gene primer amplification in the assay estimated nucleated cell counts. Profiled with immunoSEQ multiplex PCR; TCRdb holds only in-frame clones, not every one. The DNA was the basis for D and trimming; V, J and clone size are from that table. Here the sample spans roughly 260,000 clones, about 88% being singletons. This chain connects TRBV7-2 to TRBJ2-6; the match to TRBD2 covers 12 bases. The sample comprised peripheral blood. This TCR was recovered from a man in his fifties or sixties who had recovered from COVID-19. The CDR3 coding sequence is TGTGCCAGCAGCCCTAGCGGGGGGGCCTCTGGGGCCAACGTCCTGACTTTC. Its translation is CASSPSGGASGANVLTF.